What follows are 4 T cell receptor beta chains derived from one specimen sequenced in a study of blood T cell repertoires in COVID-19. Assay: immunoSEQ multiplex PCR; the TCRdb copy retains only in-frame clones and omits some. Found here are under 500,000 clones, around 87% of them singletons; the top ten hold more than 0.95%. The sequenced material came from PBMCs or T cells enriched from blood (not recorded which). These receptor sequences come from a man aged 25 to 40 who had recovered from COVID-19.

The chain joins TRBV3-1 (or the pseudogene TRBV3-2) to TRBJ1-5, with 7 bases fitting TRBD1. J was trimmed by 7 bases and V by 3 bases; bases with no gene match: 6. This CDR3 has 14 amino acids. Germline V gene data show CDR1 as LGHDT and CDR2 as YNNKEL (reference sequence). The DNA of the CDR3 is TGTGCCAGCAGCCAGACAGGGATGGGACAGCCCCAGCATTTT. Its translation is CASSQTGMGQPQHF.

This chain links TRBV6-4 with TRBJ2-6; D call uncertain. The CDR3 sequence is 13 residues long. Trimming pared 6 bases from V and 0 bases from J, leaving 3 bases between. Germline V lookup: CDR1 MRHNA, CDR2 SNTAGT. CDR3 in DNA: TGTGCCAGCAGGAGCTCTGGGGCCAACGTCCTGACTTTC. Amino acids: CASRSSGANVLTF.

This clone has a handful of counts. The chain is built from TRBV6-4 and TRBJ2-3; weak D call: TRBD2 (5 bases). Trimming removed 0 bases at V and 4 bases at J, with 14 bases between. This CDR3 region has 16 residues. The germline gives CDR1 MRHNA, CDR2 SNTAGT. CDR3 sequence reads: CASSDSSRSGPDTQYF. CDR3 bases: TGTGCCAGCAGTGACTCGAGTAGGAGCGGTCCAGATACGCAGTATTTT.

The genes are TRBV7-8 and TRBJ2-1; 14 positions match TRBD2. The CDR3 is 16 residues long. Trimming at V came to 5 bases and at J to 9 bases, leaving 9 bases not matched to a gene. CDR1 is SGHVS and CDR2 is FQNEAQ in the germline V gene. CDR3 sequence reads: CASSPLTSGRAFEQFF. In DNA, the CDR3 is TGTGCCAGCAGCCCTCTGACTAGCGGGAGGGCCTTTGAGCAGTTCTTC.